This T cell receptor beta chain was sequenced during a study of blood T cell repertoires in COVID-19. The authors' processing: The assay estimated nucleated cells by amplifying reference gene primers. The method was immunoSEQ multiplex PCR; TCRdb's version includes in-frame clones alone and lacks a portion of them. D and trimming were read from the DNA, whereas the V and J calls and clone size are those reported in that table. The data show tens of thousands of clones, 75% to 90% seen once. There are 13 residues in the CDR3. V gave up 3 bases and J gave up 6 bases, with 8 bases separating them. Sequenced: peripheral blood. The chain links TRBV12-3 or TRBV12-4 to TRBJ1-4; the D gene is possibly TRBD1 (5 bases). This TCR came from a man of 80 years or more with acute or convalescent COVID-19. As DNA, the CDR3 is TGTGCCAGCAGTTTCTCCAGGGATGAAAAACTGTTTTTT. Its translation: CASSFSRDEKLFF.